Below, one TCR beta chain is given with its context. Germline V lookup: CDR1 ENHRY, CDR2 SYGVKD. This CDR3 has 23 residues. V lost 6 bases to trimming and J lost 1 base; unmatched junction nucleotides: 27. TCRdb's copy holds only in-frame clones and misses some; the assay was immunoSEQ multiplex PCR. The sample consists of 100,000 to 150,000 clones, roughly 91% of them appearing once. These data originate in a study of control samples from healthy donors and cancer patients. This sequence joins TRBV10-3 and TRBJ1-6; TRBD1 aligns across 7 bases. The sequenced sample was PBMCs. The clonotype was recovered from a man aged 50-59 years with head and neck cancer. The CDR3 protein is CAIRNLRSGTGEEGGSYNSPLHF. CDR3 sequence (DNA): TGTGCCATCAGGAATTTGCGTTCCGGAACAGGGGAAGAAGGAGGGTCCTATAATTCACCCCTCCACTTT.